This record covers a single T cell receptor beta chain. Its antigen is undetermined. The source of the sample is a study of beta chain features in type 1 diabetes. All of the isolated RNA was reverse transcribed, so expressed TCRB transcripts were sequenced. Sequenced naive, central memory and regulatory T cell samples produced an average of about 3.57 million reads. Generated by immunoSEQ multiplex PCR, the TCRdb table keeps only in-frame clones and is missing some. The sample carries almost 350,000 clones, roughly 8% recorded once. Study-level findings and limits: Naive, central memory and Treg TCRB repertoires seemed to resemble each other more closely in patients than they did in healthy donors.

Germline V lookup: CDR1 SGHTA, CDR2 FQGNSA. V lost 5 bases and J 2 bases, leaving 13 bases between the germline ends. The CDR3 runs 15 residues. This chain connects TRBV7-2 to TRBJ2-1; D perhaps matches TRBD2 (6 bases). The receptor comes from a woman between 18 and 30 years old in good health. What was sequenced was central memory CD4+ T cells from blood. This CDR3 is CASSPPGGPYNEQFF. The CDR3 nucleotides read TGTGCCAGCAGCCCCCCCGGGGGACCCTACAATGAGCAGTTCTTC.